The text below deals with one TCR beta chain. Its cognate antigen is unknown. The sample originates from a study of T cell repertoires in cytomegalovirus infection. Study-level information: Shared public TCR beta signatures pointed to both CMV infection and a matching HLA type. Broader study findings: In two of eight donors, the top clonotype was HLA-C-restricted CMV-specific.

MiXCR, applied by TCRdb to the reads, yields one record per CDR3 protein. Among approximately 990,000 distinct CDR3 sequences listed, roughly 30% were seen once. Germline V gene sequence: CDR1 LNHNV, CDR2 YYDKDF (reference sequence). The length of the CDR3 is 17 residues. Trimming pared 0 bases from V and 4 bases from J, leaving 19 bases between. This TCR was sampled from a human donor in good health (CMV status not recorded). Some clones in this sample may be carry-over from other donors' samples. The V gene is TRBV15, the J gene TRBJ2-7, with D unresolved. The material was cultured CD8+ T cells from PBMCs, obtained from culture after CMV antigen stimulation. DNA for the CDR3: TGTGCCACCAGCAGAGAAATCTTGGGGTTCTATGGATACGAGCAGTACGTC. Residues: CATSREILGFYGYEQYV.